These 9 T cell receptor beta chains were sequenced from one sample in a study of vaccination and CD4 T cells after COVID-19. The Oncomine TCR Beta short-read assay generated sequence data from the DNA of cultured CD4+ T cells. TCRdb re-analysed the PCR reads in MiXCR, keeping a single row per CDR3 protein. Of around 20,000 distinct CDR3 sequences listed, about three quarters are singletons. These TCRs are of unknown antigen specificity. Treatment given: roughly 10-day PBMC culture with coronavirus spike peptide pools or control peptides (ViraFEST assay). Sequences were obtained from CD4+ T cells from blood, cultured in vitro. These receptor sequences come from a human donor who had recovered from COVID-19.

The chain uses TRBV6-2 or TRBV6-3 and TRBJ2-5, with 12 bases aligning to TRBD2. The germline V gene has CDR1 MNHEY and CDR2 SVGEGT. J lost 5 bases, V lost 5 bases, and 12 bases had no gene match. CDR3 length: 17 amino acids. CDR3 in DNA: TGTGCCAGCAGTCCCTTCCCGACTAGCGGGAGCGGCGAGACCCAGTACTTC. This gives the protein CASSPFPTSGSGETQYF.

This clonotype occurred a few times. The V call is TRBV7-2, the J call TRBJ1-6, with TRBD1 matching 7 bases. Germline-derived CDR1 and CDR2 are SGHTA and FQGNSA. The ends lost 5 bases at V and 5 bases at J; junction bases unmatched: 12. There are 17 residues in the CDR3. Here the CDR3 reads CASSTTEDRRDNSPLHF. CDR3 nucleotide sequence: TGTGCCAGCAGCACGACTGAGGACAGGCGAGATAATTCACCCCTCCACTTT. The whole variable domain, filled in from reference TRBV7-2 and TRBJ1-6, reads GAGVSQSPSNKVTEKGKDVELRCDPISGHTALYWYRQSLGQGLEFLIYFQGNSAPDKSGLPSDRFSAERTGGSVSTLTIQRTQQEDSAVYLCASSTTEDRRDNSPLHFGNGTRLTVT.

J is TRBJ1-2 and V is TRBV7-8; D unresolved. Trimming removed 5 bases from V and 3 bases from J, with 7 bases in between. The CDR3 has 12 amino acids. Germline V lookup: CDR1 SGHVS, CDR2 FQNEAQ. CDR3 region: CASSPHHYGYTF. The CDR3 DNA follows: TGTGCCAGCAGCCCACATCACTATGGCTACACCTTC.

V is TRBV19 and J is TRBJ2-1, with 10 bases identical to TRBD1. Germline assignment: CDR1 LNHDA and CDR2 SQIVND (reference sequence). The ends lost 5 bases at V and 8 bases at J; junction bases unmatched: 12. The CDR3 spans 16 residues. The CDR3 sequence is CASSVLPGQGRHEQFF. CDR3 coding DNA: TGTGCCAGTAGTGTCCTCCCGGGACAGGGGAGGCATGAGCAGTTCTTC.

The V call is TRBV6-5, the J call TRBJ1-2, with TRBD1 identical over 7 bases. In germline, CDR1 is MNHEY, CDR2 SVGAGI. V trimming: 4 bases; J trimming: 5 bases; junction bases outside the gene matches: 10. The CDR3 extends over 15 amino acids. The CDR3 DNA reads TGTGCCAGCAGTTCCTCTAGGTCGACAGGGTATGGCTACACCTTC. It codes for CASSSSRSTGYGYTF.

The chain couples TRBV28 to TRBJ2-2; D possibly uses TRBD1 or TRBD2 (5 bases each). Trimming removed 8 bases at V and 6 bases at J, with 7 bases between. The CDR3 covers 11 residues. Germline CDR1 and CDR2: MDHEN and SYDVKM. The chain's CDR3 is CASLGAGELFF. The CDR3 coding sequence is TGTGCCAGCCTGGGGGCCGGGGAGCTGTTTTTT.

The chain combines TRBV12-3 or TRBV12-4 with TRBJ2-3; 7 nucleotides align to TRBD2. V was clipped by 5 bases and J by 8 bases; unmatched bases: 4. The CDR3 runs 12 residues. The CDR3 region has the DNA TGTGCCAGCAGTCGGGGGGACGGTACGCAGTATTTT. This translates into CASSRGDGTQYF.

The V and J genes are TRBV7-8 and TRBJ1-2; a possible D gene is TRBD1 (6 bases). Germline V gene lookup returns CDR1 SGHVS and CDR2 FQNEAQ. V was pared by 1 base and J by 4 bases, with 10 bases between. The CDR3 covers 14 residues. The CDR3 nucleotides read TGTGCCAGCAGCTTAGAATCAGGGGTCTATGGCTACACCTTC. This codes for CASSLESGVYGYTF. Filled out from reference TRBV7-8 and TRBJ1-2, the complete variable domain reads GAGVSQSPRYKVAKRGQDVALRCDPISGHVSLFWYQQALGQGPEFLTYFQNEAQLDKSGLPSDRFFAERPEGSVSTLKIQRTQQEDSAVYLCASSLESGVYGYTFGSGTRLTVV.

This clonotype was observed a few times. The chain is built from TRBV20-1 and TRBJ2-4, with D unclear. The CDR3 is 13 residues long. Per the germline V gene, CDR1 is DFQATT and CDR2 is SNEGSKA (reference sequence). V was cut by 4 bases and J by 0 bases, with 7 bases left in between. CDR3 protein: CSAISLAKNIQYF. Written as DNA, the CDR3 is TGCAGTGCTATCTCACTAGCCAAAAACATTCAGTACTTC.